These T cell receptor beta chains were read from a single sample in a study of blood T cell repertoires in COVID-19. TCRdb's table, derived via immunoSEQ multiplex PCR, lists solely in-frame clones and lacks some. The data contain a few hundred thousand clones, more than 75% of them singletons. The specimen was peripheral blood. These receptors all stem from a human donor with acute or convalescent COVID-19. The donor label of this sample is uncertain. CDR3s include the opening cysteine and the closing phenylalanine or tryptophan. A D gene is named only where the DNA matches it firmly. Clone sizes are given selectively: once, few, many, or a class where the clone is expanded.

V gene	clone size	D gene	J gene	CDR3 length	CDR3 DNA	CDR3 protein
TRBV5-1	-	TRBD1	TRBJ1-2	13	TGCGCCAGCAGCTCCGACAGGGGATGGGGCTACACCTTC	CASSSDRGWGYTF
TRBV6-2/TRBV6-3	-	TRBD1	TRBJ2-6	17	TGTGCCAGCAGTTCCCGGGACAGGGGCTCTGGGGCCAACGTCCTGACTTTC	CASSSRDRGSGANVLTF
TRBV7-6	-	TRBD1	TRBJ1-6	14	TGTGCCAGCAGCCCTCGACAGGGCAATTCACCCCTCCACTTT	CASSPRQGNSPLHF
TRBV7-9	-	TRBD1	TRBJ1-6	14	TGTGCCAGCAGCTCGGGGACAGGGAATTCACCCCTCCACTTT	CASSSGTGNSPLHF
TRBV10-1	-	TRBD2	TRBJ2-5	16	TGCGCCACCTTTTCCGGGACTAGCGGGAGTGGAGAGACCCAGTACTTC	CATFSGTSGSGETQYF
TRBV4-1	-	-	TRBJ2-7	15	TGCGCCAGCAGCCAAGGAGGGTTCGGGACCTACGAGCAGTACTTC	CASSQGGFGTYEQYF
TRBV2	-	-	TRBJ1-2	13	TGTGCCAGCAGTTATAGCTTTTCTGGGGGCTACACCTTC	CASSYSFSGGYTF
TRBV10-2	-	TRBD2	TRBJ2-7	14	TGCGCCAGCAGTGAGTCGGGACTAGCCTACGAGCAGTACTTC	CASSESGLAYEQYF
TRBV10-1	-	-	TRBJ2-1	14	TGCGCCAGCAACAGCGGCGGGGGCAAGGGTGAGCAGTTCTTC	CASNSGGGKGEQFF
TRBV6-1	-	-	TRBJ1-4	15	TGTGCCAGCAGTGAAGTCAGGGGAACTAATGAAAAACTGTTTTTT	CASSEVRGTNEKLFF
TRBV5-1	-	TRBD1	TRBJ1-1	14	TGCGCCAGTGCCCCGGACAGGGTGAACACTGAAGCTTTCTTT	CASAPDRVNTEAFF
TRBV7-6	-	-	TRBJ1-6	15	TGTGCCAGCAGCCCAGGTCGCATGGGCCGATCACCCCTCCACTTT	CASSPGRMGRSPLHF
TRBV27	-	TRBD1	TRBJ1-1	15	TGTGCCAGCAGGCCTCTCTGGGACAGTAACACTGAAGCTTTCTTT	CASRPLWDSNTEAFF
TRBV2	-	-	TRBJ1-1	14	TGTGCCAGGATATTCTTACCTCCGGGAACTGAAGCTTTCTTT	CARIFLPPGTEAFF
TRBV5-1	-	TRBD1	TRBJ1-4	14	TGCGCCAGCAGCTCAGGGGGCCCCAATGAAAAACTGTTTTTT	CASSSGGPNEKLFF
TRBV5-1	-	-	TRBJ2-7	16	TGCGCCAGCAGCTTGGATGCTACTCTTTCATACTACGAGCAGTACTTC	CASSLDATLSYYEQYF
TRBV2	-	TRBD1	TRBJ2-1	15	TGTGCCAGCAGTGGCGGACAGGGTAGGGGGTATGAGCAGTTCTTC	CASSGGQGRGYEQFF
TRBV6-6	-	-	TRBJ2-3	13	TGTGCCAGCAGTTTGCGGGTCACAGATACGCAGTATTTT	CASSLRVTDTQYF
TRBV7-2	few	-	TRBJ2-2	14	TGTGCCAGCAGCGTCTCGACTGGTTGGGGGGAGCTGTTTTTT	CASSVSTGWGELFF
TRBV21-1	-	-	TRBJ2-7	16	TGTGCCAGCAGCAAAAGAGGACTAGCGCTATCCTACGAGCAGTACTTC	CASSKRGLALSYEQYF